One T cell receptor beta chain is described in this entry. This sample is part of a study of blood T cell repertoires in COVID-19. Study-level information: Sites across the United States, Italy and Spain contributed samples from acute and convalescent COVID-19.

V lost 3 bases and J 8 bases, leaving 13 bases between the germline ends. The CDR3 is made up of 13 amino acids. In the original workflow: Amplifying reference gene primers gave estimates of nucleated cell counts. Produced via immunoSEQ multiplex PCR; TCRdb's table is partial and in-frame only. V and J calls and clone size are as listed in that table; D and trimming were resolved from the DNA. This table has around 100,000 clones, about 91% appearing once. This TCR derives from a man between 18 and 29 years old with acute or convalescent COVID-19. The genes are TRBV12-3 or TRBV12-4 and TRBJ1-2; D ambiguous. The sample comprised peripheral blood. CDR3 amino acids: CASSFPEGGGYTF. The CDR3 DNA follows: TGTGCCAGCAGTTTTCCGGAAGGCGGCGGCTACACCTTC.